This TCR beta chain was sequenced for a study of shared clonotypes between healthy human individuals. Germline CDR1 is GTSNPN and CDR2 is SVGIG (reference sequence). The CDR3 consists of 11 residues. Trimming took off 4 bases at V and 4 bases at J, with 7 bases between the two ends. At deep level, the assay was performed. Measured with immunoSEQ multiplex PCR; TCRdb has only the in-frame clones, and not every one. The sample shows a few hundred thousand clones, 97% of them seen only once. The receptor was isolated from a woman in her twenties or thirties in good health. The rearrangement joins TRBV30 to TRBJ1-2; D gene ambiguous. Sequences were obtained from naive CD4+ T cells sorted from blood. Regarding subset: CD45RA+ positively selected. The DNA for the CDR3 is TGTGCCTGGACGGTGAGCTATGGCTACACCTTC. Its translation: CAWTVSYGYTF.